This T cell receptor beta chain was found in a study of T cells after yellow fever vaccination. The study's findings and limits: After the booster, 96% of CD4 and about nine tenths of CD8 primary-response clones were re-detected.

The study made its TCR cDNA through 5'RACE template switching. That step introduced a universal primer site along with UMIs. TCRdb itself ran the 5' RACE reads through MiXCR, one entry per CDR3 protein. The sample contains about 320,000 distinct CDR3 sequences, approximately 4.3% of which appear only once. This clonotype was found many times. Its antigen is as yet unknown. The clonotype originates from a man younger than 30 who received the YFV17D yellow fever vaccine. The sample was PBMCs, taken 15 days after the yellow fever booster vaccination.

The DNA for the CDR3 is TGTGCCAGCAGCCCGAAGCGAGGACGTGAAAAACTGTTTTTT. This gives the protein CASSPKRGREKLFF. The genes are TRBV7-2 and TRBJ1-4, with D hard to call. The CDR3 extends over 14 amino acids. Trimming left V 5 bases short and J 7 bases short, with 14 bases between. Germline CDR1 reads SGHTA; CDR2 reads FQGNSA.